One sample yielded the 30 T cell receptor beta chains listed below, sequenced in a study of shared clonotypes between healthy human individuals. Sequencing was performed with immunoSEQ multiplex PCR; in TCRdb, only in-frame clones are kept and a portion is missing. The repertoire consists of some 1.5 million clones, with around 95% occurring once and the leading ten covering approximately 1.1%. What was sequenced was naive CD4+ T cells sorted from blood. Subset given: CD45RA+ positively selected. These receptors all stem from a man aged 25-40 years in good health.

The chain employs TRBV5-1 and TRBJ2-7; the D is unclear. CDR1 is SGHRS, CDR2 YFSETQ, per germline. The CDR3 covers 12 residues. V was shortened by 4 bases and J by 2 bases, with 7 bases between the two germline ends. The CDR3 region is CASSMMTYEQYF. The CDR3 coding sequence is TGCGCCAGCAGCATGATGACCTACGAGCAGTACTTC.

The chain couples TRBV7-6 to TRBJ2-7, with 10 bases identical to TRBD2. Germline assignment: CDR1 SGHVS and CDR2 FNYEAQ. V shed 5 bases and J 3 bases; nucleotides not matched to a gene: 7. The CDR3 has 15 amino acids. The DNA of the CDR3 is TGTGCCAGCAGCCAACTAGCGGGGCTCAGCTACGAGCAGTACTTC. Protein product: CASSQLAGLSYEQYF.

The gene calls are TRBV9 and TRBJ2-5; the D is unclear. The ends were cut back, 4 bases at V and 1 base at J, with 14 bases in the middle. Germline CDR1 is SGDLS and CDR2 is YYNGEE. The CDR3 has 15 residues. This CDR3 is CASSPRTGIQETQYF. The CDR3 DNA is TGTGCCAGCAGCCCGCGGACGGGCATCCAAGAGACCCAGTACTTC. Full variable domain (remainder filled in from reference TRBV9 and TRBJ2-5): DSGVTQTPKHLITATGQRVTLRCSPRSGDLSVYWYQQSLDQGLQFLIQYYNGEERAKGNILERFSAQQFPDLHSELNLSSLELGDSALYFCASSPRTGIQETQYFGPGTRLLVL.

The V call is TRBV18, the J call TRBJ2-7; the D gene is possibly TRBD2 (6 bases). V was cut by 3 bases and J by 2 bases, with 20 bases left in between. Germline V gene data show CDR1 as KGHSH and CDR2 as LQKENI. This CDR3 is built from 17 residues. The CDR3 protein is CASSPRRGSGDTYEQYF. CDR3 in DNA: TGTGCCAGCTCACCGAGAAGGGGTAGCGGCGATACCTACGAGCAGTACTTC. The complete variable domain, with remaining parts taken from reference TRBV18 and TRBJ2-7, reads NAGVMQNPRHLVRRRGQEARLRCSPMKGHSHVYWYRQLPEEGLKFMVYLQKENIIDESGMPKERFSAEFPKEGPSILRIQQVVRGDSAAYFCASSPRRGSGDTYEQYFGPGTRLTVT.

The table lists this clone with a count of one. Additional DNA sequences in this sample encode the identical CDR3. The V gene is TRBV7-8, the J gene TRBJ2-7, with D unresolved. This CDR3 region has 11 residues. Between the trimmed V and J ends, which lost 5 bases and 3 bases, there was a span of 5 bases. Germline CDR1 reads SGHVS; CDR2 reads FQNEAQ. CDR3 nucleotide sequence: TGTGCCAGCAGCCCTAGCTACGAGCAGTACTTC. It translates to CASSPSYEQYF.

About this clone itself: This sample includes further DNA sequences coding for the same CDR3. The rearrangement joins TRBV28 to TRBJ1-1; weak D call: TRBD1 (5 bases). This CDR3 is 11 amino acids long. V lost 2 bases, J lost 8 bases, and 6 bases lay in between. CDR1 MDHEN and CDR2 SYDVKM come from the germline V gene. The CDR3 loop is CASSLTGEAFF. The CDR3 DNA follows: TGTGCCAGCAGTTTAACAGGAGAAGCTTTCTTT.

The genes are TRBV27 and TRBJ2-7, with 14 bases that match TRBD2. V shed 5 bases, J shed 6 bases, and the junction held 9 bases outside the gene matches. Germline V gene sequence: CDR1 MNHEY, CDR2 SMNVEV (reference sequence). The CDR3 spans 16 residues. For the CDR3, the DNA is TGTGCCAGCAGTCTCCTGACTAGCGGGAGGGCCGGCGAGCAGTACTTC. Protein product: CASSLLTSGRAGEQYF.

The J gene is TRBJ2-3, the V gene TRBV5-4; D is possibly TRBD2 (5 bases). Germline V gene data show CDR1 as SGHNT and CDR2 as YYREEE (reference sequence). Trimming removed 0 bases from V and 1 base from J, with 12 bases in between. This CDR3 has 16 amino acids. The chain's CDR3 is CASSLERLVGTDTQYF. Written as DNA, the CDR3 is TGTGCCAGCAGCTTGGAGCGGCTAGTGGGCACAGATACGCAGTATTTT.

Here the CDR3 DNA reads TGTGCCAGCAGTTTATCGGCGGGAGGGCCCTACGAGCAGTACTTC. This gives the protein CASSLSAGGPYEQYF. The gene calls are TRBV28 and TRBJ2-7, with 9 bases matching TRBD2. The V segment lost 1 base and the J segment 2 bases; nucleotides outside the gene matches: 3. There are 15 residues in the CDR3. CDR1 is MDHEN, CDR2 SYDVKM, per germline. The full variable domain, completed using reference TRBV28 and TRBJ2-7, is DVKVTQSSRYLVKRTGEKVFLECVQDMDHENMFWYRQDPGLGLRLIYFSYDVKMKEKGDIPEGYSVSREKKERFSLILESASTNQTSMYLCASSLSAGGPYEQYFGPGTRLTVT.

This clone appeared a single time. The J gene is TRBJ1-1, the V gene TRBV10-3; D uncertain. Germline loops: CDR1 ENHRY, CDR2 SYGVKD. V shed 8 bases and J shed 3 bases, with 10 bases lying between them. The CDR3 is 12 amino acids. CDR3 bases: TGTGCCATCGGGGTTCGAGACACTGAAGCTTTCTTT. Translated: CAIGVRDTEAFF.

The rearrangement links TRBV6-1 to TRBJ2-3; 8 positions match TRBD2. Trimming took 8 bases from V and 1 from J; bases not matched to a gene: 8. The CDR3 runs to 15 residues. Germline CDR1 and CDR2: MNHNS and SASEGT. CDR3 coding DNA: TGTGCCAGCTGCGTTACTAGCGGCCGCACAGATACGCAGTATTTT. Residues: CASCVTSGRTDTQYF.

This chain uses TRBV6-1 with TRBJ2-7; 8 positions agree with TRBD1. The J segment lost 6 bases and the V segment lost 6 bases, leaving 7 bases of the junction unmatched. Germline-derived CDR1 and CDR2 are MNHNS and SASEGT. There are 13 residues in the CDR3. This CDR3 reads CASRSRQGSEQYF. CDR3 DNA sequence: TGTGCCAGCAGGTCAAGACAGGGGAGCGAGCAGTACTTC.

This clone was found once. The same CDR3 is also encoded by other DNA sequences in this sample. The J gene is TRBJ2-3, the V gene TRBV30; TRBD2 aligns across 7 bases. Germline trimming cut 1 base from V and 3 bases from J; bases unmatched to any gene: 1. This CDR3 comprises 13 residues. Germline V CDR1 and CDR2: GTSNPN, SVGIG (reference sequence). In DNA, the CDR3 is TGTGCCTGGAGTGGGGGGGGAACAGATACGCAGTATTTT. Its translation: CAWSGGGTDTQYF.

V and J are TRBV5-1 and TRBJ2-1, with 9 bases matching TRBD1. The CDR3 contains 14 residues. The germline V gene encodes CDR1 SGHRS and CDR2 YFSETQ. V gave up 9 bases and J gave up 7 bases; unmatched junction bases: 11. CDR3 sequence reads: CATALGTGTNEQFF. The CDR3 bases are TGCGCCACCGCCCTTGGGACAGGGACGAATGAGCAGTTCTTC.

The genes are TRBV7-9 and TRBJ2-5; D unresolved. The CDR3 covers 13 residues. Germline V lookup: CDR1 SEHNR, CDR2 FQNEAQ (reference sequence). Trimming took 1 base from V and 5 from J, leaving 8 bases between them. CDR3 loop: CASSLDIRETQYF. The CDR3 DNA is TGTGCCAGCAGCTTAGATATCCGGGAGACCCAGTACTTC.

The CDR3 region is CASSERTPGPAYEQYF. The DNA for the CDR3 is TGTGCCAGCAGCGAACGCACCCCCGGGCCCGCCTACGAGCAGTACTTC. The V call is TRBV27, the J call TRBJ2-7; D is unresolved. With 6 bases removed from V and 2 bases from J, the gap between germline ends came to 20 bases. Germline V gives CDR1 MNHEY, CDR2 SMNVEV (reference sequence). The CDR3 has 16 residues.

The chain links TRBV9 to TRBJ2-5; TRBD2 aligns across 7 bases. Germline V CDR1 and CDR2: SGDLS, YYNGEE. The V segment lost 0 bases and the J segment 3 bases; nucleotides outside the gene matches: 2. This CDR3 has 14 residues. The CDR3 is CASSVAGGKETQYF. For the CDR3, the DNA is TGTGCCAGCAGCGTAGCCGGGGGGAAAGAGACCCAGTACTTC. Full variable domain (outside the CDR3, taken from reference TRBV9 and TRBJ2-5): DSGVTQTPKHLITATGQRVTLRCSPRSGDLSVYWYQQSLDQGLQFLIQYYNGEERAKGNILERFSAQQFPDLHSELNLSSLELGDSALYFCASSVAGGKETQYFGPGTRLLVL.

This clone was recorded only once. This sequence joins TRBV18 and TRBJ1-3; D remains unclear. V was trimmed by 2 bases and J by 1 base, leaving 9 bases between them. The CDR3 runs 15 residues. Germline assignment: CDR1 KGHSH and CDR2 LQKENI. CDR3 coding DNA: TGTGCCAGCTCACCAGTCCGGGGATCTGGAAACACCATATATTTT. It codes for CASSPVRGSGNTIYF.

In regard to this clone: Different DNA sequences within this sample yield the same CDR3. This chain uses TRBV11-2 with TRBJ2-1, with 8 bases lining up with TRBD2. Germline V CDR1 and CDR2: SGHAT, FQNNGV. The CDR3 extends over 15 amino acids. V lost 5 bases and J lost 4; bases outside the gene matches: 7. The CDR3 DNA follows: TGTGCCAGCAGCCTTGGACTAGCAGAATACAATGAGCAGTTCTTC. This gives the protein CASSLGLAEYNEQFF. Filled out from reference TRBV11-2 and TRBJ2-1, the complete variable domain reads EAGVAQSPRYKIIEKRQSVAFWCNPISGHATLYWYQQILGQGPKLLIQFQNNGVVDDSQLPKDRFSAERLKGVDSTLKIQPAKLEDSAVYLCASSLGLAEYNEQFFGPGTRLTVL.

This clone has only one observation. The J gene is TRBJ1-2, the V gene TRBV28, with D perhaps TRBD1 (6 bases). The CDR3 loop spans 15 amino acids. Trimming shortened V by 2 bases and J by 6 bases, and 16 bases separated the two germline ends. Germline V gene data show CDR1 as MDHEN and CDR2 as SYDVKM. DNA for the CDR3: TGTGCCAGCAGTTTACGCCCACAGGGCCAAGATGGCTACACCTTC. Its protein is CASSLRPQGQDGYTF.

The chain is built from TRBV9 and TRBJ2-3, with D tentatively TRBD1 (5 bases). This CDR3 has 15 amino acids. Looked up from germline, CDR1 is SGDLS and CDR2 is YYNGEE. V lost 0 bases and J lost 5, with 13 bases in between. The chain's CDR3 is CASSVAGQGRDTQYF. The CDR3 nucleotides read TGTGCCAGCAGCGTAGCTGGGCAGGGAAGAGATACGCAGTATTTT. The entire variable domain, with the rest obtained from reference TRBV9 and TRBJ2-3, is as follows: DSGVTQTPKHLITATGQRVTLRCSPRSGDLSVYWYQQSLDQGLQFLIQYYNGEERAKGNILERFSAQQFPDLHSELNLSSLELGDSALYFCASSVAGQGRDTQYFGPGTRLTVL.

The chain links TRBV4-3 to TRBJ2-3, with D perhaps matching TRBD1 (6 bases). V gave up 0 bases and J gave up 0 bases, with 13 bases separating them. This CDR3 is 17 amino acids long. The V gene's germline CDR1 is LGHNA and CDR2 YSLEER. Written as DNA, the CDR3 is TGCGCCAGCAGCCAAGAGAGGAGCGGACAGAGCACAGATACGCAGTATTTT. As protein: CASSQERSGQSTDTQYF.

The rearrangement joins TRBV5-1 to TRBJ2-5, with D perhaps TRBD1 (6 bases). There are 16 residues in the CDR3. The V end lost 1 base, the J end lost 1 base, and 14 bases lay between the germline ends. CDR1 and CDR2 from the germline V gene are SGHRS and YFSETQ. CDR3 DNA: TGCGCCAGCAGCTTGAGGGGGACACATGGCCAAGAGACCCAGTACTTC. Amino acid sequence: CASSLRGTHGQETQYF.

Written as DNA, the CDR3 is TGTGCCAGCAGTGTCGGGACACGCCGGGGAAATCAGCCCCAGCATTTT. The encoded protein is CASSVGTRRGNQPQHF. V gene TRBV6-1 combines with J gene TRBJ1-5; a weak D match, TRBD1 (6 bases). Germline V gene lookup returns CDR1 MNHNS and CDR2 SASEGT. This CDR3 has 16 amino acids. V lost 4 bases and J 4 bases, leaving 17 bases between the germline ends.

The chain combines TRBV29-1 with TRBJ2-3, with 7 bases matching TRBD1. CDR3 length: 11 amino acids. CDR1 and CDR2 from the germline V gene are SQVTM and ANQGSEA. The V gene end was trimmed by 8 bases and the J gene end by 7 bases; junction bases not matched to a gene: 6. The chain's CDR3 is CSFRDSNTQYF. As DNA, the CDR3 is TGCAGCTTCCGGGACAGTAATACGCAGTATTTT.

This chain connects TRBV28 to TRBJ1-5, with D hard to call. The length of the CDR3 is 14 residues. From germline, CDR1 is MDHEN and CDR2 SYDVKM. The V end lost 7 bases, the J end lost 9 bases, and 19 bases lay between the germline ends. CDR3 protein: CASTKRANIRPQHF. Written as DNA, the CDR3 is TGTGCCAGCACCAAAAGGGCAAATATCAGGCCCCAGCATTTT. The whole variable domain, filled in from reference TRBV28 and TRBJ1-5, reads DVKVTQSSRYLVKRTGEKVFLECVQDMDHENMFWYRQDPGLGLRLIYFSYDVKMKEKGDIPEGYSVSREKKERFSLILESASTNQTSMYLCASTKRANIRPQHFGDGTRLSIL.

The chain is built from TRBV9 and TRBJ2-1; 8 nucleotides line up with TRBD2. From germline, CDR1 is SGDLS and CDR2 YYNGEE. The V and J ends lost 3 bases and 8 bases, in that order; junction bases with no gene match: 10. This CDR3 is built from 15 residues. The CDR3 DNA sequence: TGTGCCAGCAGCGCCTCCTTTGCGGGAGGCGATGAGCAGTTCTTC. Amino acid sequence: CASSASFAGGDEQFF. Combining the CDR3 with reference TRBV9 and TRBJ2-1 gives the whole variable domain DSGVTQTPKHLITATGQRVTLRCSPRSGDLSVYWYQQSLDQGLQFLIQYYNGEERAKGNILERFSAQQFPDLHSELNLSSLELGDSALYFCASSASFAGGDEQFFGPGTRLTVL.

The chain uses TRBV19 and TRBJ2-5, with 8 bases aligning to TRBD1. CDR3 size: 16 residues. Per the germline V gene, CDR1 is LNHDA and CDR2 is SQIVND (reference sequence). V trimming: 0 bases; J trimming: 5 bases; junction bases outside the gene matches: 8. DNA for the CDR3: TGTGCCAGTAGTATAGATGGTTCACAGGGGGACGAGACCCAGTACTTC. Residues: CASSIDGSQGDETQYF.

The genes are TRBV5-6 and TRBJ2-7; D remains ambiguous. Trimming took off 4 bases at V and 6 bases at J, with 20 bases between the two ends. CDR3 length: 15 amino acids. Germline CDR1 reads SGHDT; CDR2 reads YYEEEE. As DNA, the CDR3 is TGTGCCAGCAGCCTGATGGGCAGTCCCACCTCCGAGCAGTACTTC. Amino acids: CASSLMGSPTSEQYF.

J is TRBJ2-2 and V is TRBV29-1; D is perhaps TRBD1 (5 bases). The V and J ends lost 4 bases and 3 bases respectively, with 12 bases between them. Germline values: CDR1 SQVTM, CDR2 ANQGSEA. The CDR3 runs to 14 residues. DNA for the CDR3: TGCAGCGTTGGTCAGGGTAGGGACACCGGGGAGCTGTTTTTT. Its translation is CSVGQGRDTGELFF.